This is a list of T cell receptor beta chains from one sample in a study of metastatic and nonmetastatic thyroid tumors. TCRdb re-analyzed the PCR reads using MiXCR. The sample lists several thousand clones; around 25% were seen once. Material for sequencing was tumor tissue. These receptors were obtained from a female donor with papillary thyroid cancer or a benign thyroid nodule (not recorded which). Some clones in this sample may be carry-over from other donors' samples. Both conserved end residues are part of each CDR3. The D gene is left open where the match is weak. Some rows have no size entry. The others give once, few or many, or a class for an expanded clone.

medium-sized TRBD1 TRBJ1-5 TRBV6-1 TGTGCCAGCAGTCAACAGACAGGGCGGCCCCAGCATTTT CASSQQTGRPQHF
- - TRBJ2-5 TRBV5-4 TGTGCCAGCAGCTTGGAAGCATTGGAGACCCAGTACTTC CASSLEALETQYF
few TRBD2 TRBJ2-1 TRBV6-1 TGTGCCAGCAGCCTAAGGGGTAGCGGGATCTACAATGAGCAGTTCTTC CASSLRGSGIYNEQFF
many - TRBJ1-1 TRBV5-1 TGCGCCAGCCGACAGGCGAACACTGAAGCTTTCTTT CASRQANTEAFF
many - TRBJ1-1 TRBV7-3 TGTGCCAGCAGCTTATCCTCGAGTATCCCATCTGAAGCTTTCTTT CASSLSSSIPSEAFF
many - TRBJ1-6 TRBV30 TGTGCCTGGAGGGTTGGGAAAAATTCACCCCTCCACTTT CAWRVGKNSPLHF
- - TRBJ1-2 TRBV4-3 TGCGCCAGCAGCCACGTCAACCGTCGGGGGGTCGATGGCTACACCTTC CASSHVNRRGVDGYTF
many TRBD2 TRBJ2-1 TRBV5-5 TGTGCCAGCAGCTTGCGGCGGGAGGGTTACAATGAGCAGTTCTTC CASSLRREGYNEQFF
medium-sized - TRBJ2-7 TRBV20-1 TGCAGTGCTAGAGGAGGGCAGTCCGGCGAGCAGTACTTC CSARGGQSGEQYF
- - TRBJ1-6 TRBV2 TGTGCCAGCAGCGGTTCATCTGACCATTCACCCCTCCACTTT CASSGSSDHSPLHF
few TRBD2 TRBJ2-2 TRBV5-1 TGCGCCAGCAGCCTTACTAGCGGAGAAACCGGGGAGCTGTTTTTT CASSLTSGETGELFF
many - TRBJ2-2 TRBV9 TGTGCCAGCAGCGTAGCACAGTCCACCGGGGAGCTGTTTTTT CASSVAQSTGELFF
many TRBD1 TRBJ2-5 TRBV9 TGTGCCAGCAGCGTGGGGACAGGGGGATTTCGGGAGACCCAGTACTTC CASSVGTGGFRETQYF
many - TRBJ2-1 TRBV5-1 TGCGCCAGCAGCTTGGGGGGGCGTAGCTCCTACAATGAGCAGTTCTTC CASSLGGRSSYNEQFF
few - TRBJ2-2 TRBV10-3 TGTGCCATCAGTGATATCGAGTCTCGAGGCACCGGGGAGCTGTTTTTT CAISDIESRGTGELFF
- - TRBJ1-2 TRBV6-1 TGTGCCAGCACTAGAGACAGCCTGGATGGCTACACCTTC CASTRDSLDGYTF
- TRBD1 TRBJ2-1 TRBV5-1 TGCGCCAGCAGCTTGGACAGGGGAAACAATGAGCAGTTCTTC CASSLDRGNNEQFF
- - TRBJ1-1 TRBV5-1 TGCGCCAGCAGCTTGGGTTCCCAGAACACTGAAGCTTTCTTT CASSLGSQNTEAFF
few TRBD2 TRBJ2-2 TRBV6-1 TGTGCCAGCAGCGTAGCGGGAGGGCCCAACACCGGGGAGCTGTTTTTT CASSVAGGPNTGELFF
many - TRBJ1-4 TRBV15 TGTGCCACCAGCAGAGAGAATGAAAAACTGTTTTTT CATSRENEKLFF
many TRBD1 TRBJ2-7 TRBV29-1 TGCAGCGTATCATCCGGGACAGGGTCTTACGAGCAGTACTTC CSVSSGTGSYEQYF
medium-sized - TRBJ1-4 TRBV7-9 TGTGCCAGCAGCACATACCTCACCGAGGGGTCTAATGAAAAACTGTTTTTT CASSTYLTEGSNEKLFF
many TRBD1 TRBJ1-4 TRBV18 TGTGCCAGCTCGCAGGGACAGGGAGGAAATGAAAAACTGTTTTTT CASSQGQGGNEKLFF
few TRBD1 TRBJ1-3 TRBV18 TGTGCCAGCTCATCCGACAGGGGGTTCTCTGGAAACACCATATATTTT CASSSDRGFSGNTIYF
many TRBD1 TRBJ1-4 TRBV6-1 TGTGCCAGCAGTCTGACAGGGGGGAATGAAAAACTGTTTTTT CASSLTGGNEKLFF
- - TRBJ1-6 TRBV2 TGTGCCAGCAGTCATGACGAGAATTCACCCCTCCACTTT CASSHDENSPLHF
few - TRBJ1-5 TRBV12-3/TRBV12-4 TGTGCCAGCTACGGGGGCTCTAAGCCCCAGCATTTT CASYGGSKPQHF
many TRBD1 TRBJ1-6 TRBV4-1 TGCGCCAGCAGCCAAGCCCCGACAGGGTCCTATAATTCACCCCTCCACTTT CASSQAPTGSYNSPLHF
many TRBD1 TRBJ2-3 TRBV19 TGTGCCAGTAGTCACCGGGACAGGGAACATACGCAGTATTTT CASSHRDREHTQYF
many - TRBJ1-4 TRBV7-2 TGTGCCAGCAGCGTTGCCTCCGGGGATGAAAAACTGTTTTTT CASSVASGDEKLFF
- TRBD1 TRBJ2-7 TRBV12-3/TRBV12-4 TGTGCCAGCAGTTTAAATCCCTGGGATAGGACAGGGCGAGGGGGCGAGCAGTACTTC CASSLNPWDRTGRGGEQYF
medium-sized - TRBJ1-2 TRBV6-1 TGTGCCAGCAGTGGCAGGGTTGATGGCTACACCTTC CASSGRVDGYTF
few TRBD1 TRBJ1-6 TRBV6-1 TGTGCCAGCAGTGGGACAGGGTACTCACCCCTCCACTTT CASSGTGYSPLHF
- TRBD1 TRBJ2-7 TRBV20-1 TGCAGTGCTAGAGGTTCCGGGACAGCCTACGAGCAGTACTTC CSARGSGTAYEQYF
once - TRBJ2-2 TRBV7-8 TGTGCCAGCAGCTTAGGGATGGGGGGCGCAACCGGGGAGCTGTTTTTT CASSLGMGGATGELFF
- - TRBJ2-2 TRBV20-1 TGCAGTGCTAGAGATAGTACAGACCGAGAAGGGGAGCTGTTTTTT CSARDSTDREGELFF
medium-sized TRBD1 TRBJ2-5 TRBV24-1 TGTGCCACCAGTGATTTGCGAAGGGGCCAGGGGGAGGAGACCCAGTACTTC CATSDLRRGQGEETQYF
medium-sized TRBD2 TRBJ2-7 TRBV6-2/TRBV6-3 TGTGCCAGCAGTTACCCCTTTAGCGGGAGCTCCTACGAGCAGTACTTC CASSYPFSGSSYEQYF
- - TRBJ2-6 TRBV6-4 TGTGCCAGCAAAGTGACAGGGGTAGCGGGGGACTCTGGGGCCAACGTCCTGACTTTC CASKVTGVAGDSGANVLTF
once TRBD2 TRBJ2-5 TRBV20-1 TGCAGTGGTCAGCGGGGGGAGGCGTTAGAGACCCAGTACTTC CSGQRGEALETQYF
few - TRBJ1-2 TRBV12-3/TRBV12-4 TGTGCCAGCAGTGTACGGCAGGGCCACAGTAACTATGGCTACACCTTC CASSVRQGHSNYGYTF
many TRBD2 TRBJ2-3 TRBV7-2 TGTGCCAGCAGCACCGGACTAGCGGGGACCACAGATACGCAGTATTTT CASSTGLAGTTDTQYF
- TRBD1 TRBJ2-7 TRBV11-1 TGTGCCAGCAGCTCCCCCGACAGGGGGCCCCTCGACGAGCAGTACTTC CASSSPDRGPLDEQYF
many TRBD2 TRBJ2-3 TRBV9 TGTGCCAGCAGCGTAGTACCCGGGGGGGGCACAGATACGCAGTATTTT CASSVVPGGGTDTQYF
many - TRBJ1-6 TRBV18 TGTGCCAGCTCATCCGACCAGATAACACCCCTCCACTTT CASSSDQITPLHF
- - TRBJ2-1 TRBV6-1 TGTGCCAGCAGCGGGACACTACGGATTGGTGAGCAGTTCTTC CASSGTLRIGEQFF
medium-sized - TRBJ2-2 TRBV6-1 TGTGCCAGCAGTGTGCTCTGGAACACCGGGGAGCTGTTTTTT CASSVLWNTGELFF
many TRBD1 TRBJ2-7 TRBV7-9 TGTGCCAGCAGCCAATCCGGGACAGGGTACGAGCAGTACTTC CASSQSGTGYEQYF
many - TRBJ2-7 TRBV5-5 TGTGCCAGCAGCTTAACAGGGTTGGTATCCTACGAGCAGTACTTC CASSLTGLVSYEQYF